This T cell receptor beta chain derives from a study of CD8 T cells in Susac syndrome. An input of 0.5 to 1 ug of RNA was subjected to reverse transcription using random hexamers. TCRdb itself ran the immunoSEQ multiplex PCR reads through MiXCR, one entry per CDR3 protein. This table holds about 140,000 distinct CDR3 sequences, around 93% found once. Trimming took 8 bases from V and 6 from J; bases not matched to a gene: 11. CDR1 and CDR2 (germline): MNHEY, SVGAGI. The CDR3 length is 14 residues. CD8+ and CD4+ T cells were negatively isolated; TEMRA cells were FACS-enriched. Study observations and caveats: In Susac syndrome, CD8+ expansion was highest in TEMRA and active disease.

Comment on this clonotype: Its antigen is still unknown.

This sequence joins TRBV6-5 and TRBJ2-7; TRBD2 matches 9 bases. Sequenced material: CD8+ T cells from PBMCs. This sequence was found in a human donor with Susac syndrome. The CDR3 reads CASGVTPSGTEQYF. CDR3 coding DNA: TGTGCCAGCGGAGTAACACCTAGCGGGACCGAGCAGTACTTC.